The T cell receptor (beta chain) described here comes from a study of blood T cell repertoires in COVID-19. Whole-study context: The United States, Italy and Spain were the sources of the acute and convalescent COVID-19 samples.

The table came from immunoSEQ multiplex PCR; TCRdb's copy has only in-frame clones and leaves some out. The sample records about 250,000 clones, roughly nine tenths being singletons. V dropped 2 bases and J dropped 0 bases, with 14 bases sitting between them. The CDR3 loop spans 16 amino acids. Germline loops: CDR1 PRHDT, CDR2 FYEKMQ (reference sequence). Material for sequencing was PBMCs or T cells enriched from blood (not recorded which). This chain connects TRBV13 to TRBJ2-7; D uncertain. This receptor was taken from a woman younger than 30 who had recovered from COVID-19. This CDR3 is CASSLLETTGSYEQYF. As DNA, the CDR3 is TGTGCCAGCAGCTTATTGGAAACAACGGGCTCCTACGAGCAGTACTTC.